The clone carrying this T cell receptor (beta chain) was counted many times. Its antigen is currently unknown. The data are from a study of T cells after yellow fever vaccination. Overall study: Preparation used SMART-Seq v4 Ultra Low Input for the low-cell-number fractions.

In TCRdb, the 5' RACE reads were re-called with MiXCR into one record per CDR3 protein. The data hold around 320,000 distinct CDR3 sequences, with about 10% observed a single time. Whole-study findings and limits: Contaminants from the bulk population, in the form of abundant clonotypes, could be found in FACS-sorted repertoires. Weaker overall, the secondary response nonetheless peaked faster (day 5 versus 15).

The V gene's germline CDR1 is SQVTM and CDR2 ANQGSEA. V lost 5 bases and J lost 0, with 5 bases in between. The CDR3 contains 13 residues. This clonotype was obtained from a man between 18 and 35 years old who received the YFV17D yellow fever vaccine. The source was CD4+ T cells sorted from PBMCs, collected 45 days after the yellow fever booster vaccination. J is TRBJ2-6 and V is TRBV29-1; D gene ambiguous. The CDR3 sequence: CSVWRSGANVLTF. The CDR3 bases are TGCAGCGTTTGGCGCTCTGGGGCCAACGTCCTGACTTTC.